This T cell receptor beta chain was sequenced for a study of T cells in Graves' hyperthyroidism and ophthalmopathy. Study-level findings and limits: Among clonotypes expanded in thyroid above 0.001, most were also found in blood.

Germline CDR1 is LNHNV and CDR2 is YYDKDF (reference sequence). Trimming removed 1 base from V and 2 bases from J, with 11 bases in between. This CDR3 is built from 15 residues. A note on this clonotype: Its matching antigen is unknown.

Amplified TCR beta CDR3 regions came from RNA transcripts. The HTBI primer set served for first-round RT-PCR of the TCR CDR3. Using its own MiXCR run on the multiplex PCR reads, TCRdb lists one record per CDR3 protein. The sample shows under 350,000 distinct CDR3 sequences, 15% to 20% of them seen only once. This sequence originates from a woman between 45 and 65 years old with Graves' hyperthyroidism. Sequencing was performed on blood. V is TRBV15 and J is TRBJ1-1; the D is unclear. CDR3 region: CATSRAPGYNTEAFF. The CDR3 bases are TGTGCCACCAGCAGAGCCCCCGGGTACAACACTGAAGCTTTCTTT.